The 30 T cell receptor beta chains below all came from one sample that was sequenced in a study of blood T cell repertoires in COVID-19. Clones were sequenced by immunoSEQ multiplex PCR, and TCRdb holds only the in-frame ones, with some missing. The sample lists 350,000 to 400,000 clones; under 90% were seen once. Sequences were obtained from PBMCs or T cells enriched from blood (not recorded which). The source is a woman in her twenties or thirties who had recovered from COVID-19.

V and J are TRBV28 and TRBJ2-1; 9 nucleotides match TRBD2. Germline V CDR1 and CDR2: MDHEN, SYDVKM. V trimming: 5 bases; J trimming: 7 bases; junction bases outside the gene matches: 15. This CDR3 spans 17 amino acids. DNA of the CDR3: TGTGCCAGCAGTCCTCTTATAGCGGGAGAAGTAGGGAATGAGCAGTTCTTC. This gives the protein CASSPLIAGEVGNEQFF.

V and J are TRBV24-1 and TRBJ2-7; D possibly corresponds to TRBD1 (7 bases). The length of the CDR3 is 15 residues. Germline CDR1 KGHDR, CDR2 SFDVKD. V gave up 11 bases and J gave up 3 bases, with 22 bases separating them. DNA of the CDR3: TGTGCCAGCGGAGGGGGACAGCCGATCGTCTACGAGCAGTACTTC. Its protein is CASGGGQPIVYEQYF.

This clone was observed once. CDR3 in DNA: TGTGCCTGGAGAAACAGGGGGACTGAAGCTTTCTTT. Its protein product is CAWRNRGTEAFF. V usage is TRBV30 and J usage is TRBJ1-1; TRBD1 matches at 8 bases. The CDR3 has 12 amino acids. The junction had 2 bases not matched to a gene; V was cut back by 3 bases and J by 5 bases. CDR1 and CDR2 from the germline V gene are GTSNPN and SVGIG (reference sequence).

V is TRBV20-1 and J is TRBJ1-2; no firm D call. The CDR3 runs to 11 residues. V dropped 7 bases and J dropped 2 bases, with 8 bases sitting between them. CDR1 DFQATT and CDR2 SNEGSKA come from the germline V gene (reference sequence). The CDR3 nucleotides read TGCAGTGTTTCAGTGAACTATGGCTACACCTTC. This translates into CSVSVNYGYTF.

The rearrangement uses TRBV28 and TRBJ2-7, with 7 bases fitting TRBD1. Germline loops: CDR1 MDHEN, CDR2 SYDVKM. This CDR3 comprises 15 residues. V lost 4 bases to trimming and J lost 2 bases; unmatched junction nucleotides: 8. The CDR3 DNA sequence: TGTGCCAGCAGTTCCCCACACAGGGGACCCTACGAGCAGTACTTC. This codes for CASSSPHRGPYEQYF.

In its sample, this clone was seen once. The chain links TRBV6-6 to TRBJ2-5; D remains unclear. Germline CDR1 and CDR2: MNHNY and SVGAGI (reference sequence). The CDR3 extends over 13 amino acids. Trimming left V 6 bases short and J 6 bases short, with 14 bases between. The CDR3 sequence: CASSVTNGKTQYF. In DNA, the CDR3 is TGTGCCAGCAGCGTGACAAATGGAAAGACCCAGTACTTC.

This rearrangement joins TRBV5-8 to TRBJ1-3; TRBD1 might be the D (5 bases). Germline loops: CDR1 SGHTS, CDR2 YDEGEE. This CDR3 is built from 15 residues. Trimming pared 0 bases from V and 0 bases from J, leaving 7 bases between. CDR3 sequence (DNA): TGTGCCAGCAGCTTGGGACAGAGCTCTGGAAACACCATATATTTT. Protein sequence: CASSLGQSSGNTIYF.

This rearrangement joins TRBV3-1 (or the pseudogene TRBV3-2) to TRBJ1-1; D ambiguous. The V end was cut by 11 bases, the J end by 1 base, with 14 bases between. This CDR3 has 13 residues. CDR1 and CDR2 (germline): LGHDT, YNNKEL (reference sequence). In DNA form, the CDR3 reads TGTGCCTGTCGAAGAGGCGAGAACACTGAAGCTTTCTTT. Translating gives CACRRGENTEAFF.

The V and J genes are TRBV7-8 and TRBJ2-2; 10 bases fit TRBD2. The germline CDR1 and CDR2 sequences are SGHVS and FQNEAQ. The CDR3 has 16 amino acids. The V segment lost 2 bases and the J segment 6 bases; nucleotides outside the gene matches: 6. The CDR3 bases are TGTGCCAGCAGCTTACGAGCGGGAGGGCCCTCCGGGGAGCTGTTTTTT. Amino acids: CASSLRAGGPSGELFF. The entire variable domain, with the rest obtained from reference TRBV7-8 and TRBJ2-2, is as follows: GAGVSQSPRYKVAKRGQDVALRCDPISGHVSLFWYQQALGQGPEFLTYFQNEAQLDKSGLPSDRFFAERPEGSVSTLKIQRTQQEDSAVYLCASSLRAGGPSGELFFGEGSRLTVL.

The V gene is TRBV5-4, the J gene TRBJ2-1; 8 bases align to TRBD2. Germline assignment: CDR1 SGHNT and CDR2 YYREEE (reference sequence). This CDR3 region has 19 residues. V was pared by 0 bases and J by 4 bases, with 15 bases of the junction left unmatched. The DNA for the CDR3 is TGTGCCAGCAGCTTGGTCGGTTCATCCAGCGGGAGCAGATACAATGAGCAGTTCTTC. Translation gives CASSLVGSSSGSRYNEQFF.

The V call is TRBV19, the J call TRBJ1-1, with D unresolved. V was cut by 3 bases and J by 4 bases, with 9 bases left in between. The length of the CDR3 is 13 residues. Germline V CDR1 and CDR2: LNHDA, SQIVND (reference sequence). CDR3 residues: CASSILFATEAFF. The DNA for the CDR3 is TGTGCCAGTAGTATCCTATTCGCCACTGAAGCTTTCTTT. Full variable domain (remainder filled in from reference TRBV19 and TRBJ1-1): DGGITQSPKYLFRKEGQNVTLSCEQNLNHDAMYWYRQDPGQGLRLIYYSQIVNDFQKGDIAEGYSVSREKKESFPLTVTSAQKNPTAFYLCASSILFATEAFFGQGTRLTVV.

This chain connects TRBV5-1 to TRBJ2-7; D may be TRBD2 (5 bases). There are 15 residues in the CDR3. The germline V gene has CDR1 SGHRS and CDR2 YFSETQ. V gave up 4 bases and J gave up 0 bases, with 14 bases separating them. CDR3 residues: CASSNPRTHSYEQYF. In nucleotides, the CDR3 is TGCGCCAGCAGCAACCCCCGGACTCACTCCTACGAGCAGTACTTC.

The rearrangement joins TRBV6-5 to TRBJ1-5, with 10 bases fitting TRBD1. Germline V lookup: CDR1 MNHEY, CDR2 SVGAGI. J lost 6 bases, V lost 6 bases, and 5 bases had no gene match. The CDR3 loop spans 14 amino acids. This chain's CDR3 is CASRQGQGSQPQHF. CDR3 bases: TGTGCCAGCAGACAGGGACAGGGGAGTCAGCCCCAGCATTTT.

The chain combines TRBV28 with TRBJ1-4; D unclear. Trimming took off 6 bases at V and 8 bases at J, with 16 bases between the two ends. There are 14 residues in the CDR3. CDR1 MDHEN and CDR2 SYDVKM come from the germline V gene. In DNA, the CDR3 is TGTGCCAGCAGCGTCCCCCGAGACACCGAAAAACTGTTTTTT. Translating it yields CASSVPRDTEKLFF.

The chain joins TRBV7-9 to TRBJ1-3, with 7 bases fitting TRBD1. V was pared by 0 bases and J by 4 bases, with 3 bases of the junction left unmatched. Germline V gene lookup returns CDR1 SEHNR and CDR2 FQNEAQ (reference sequence). This CDR3 region has 15 residues. CDR3 protein: CASSLAGGGGNTIYF. In DNA form, the CDR3 reads TGTGCCAGCAGCTTAGCTGGAGGGGGCGGAAACACCATATATTTT.

The V call is TRBV3-1 (or the pseudogene TRBV3-2), the J call TRBJ1-3; 8 bases agree with TRBD1. The CDR3 has 16 residues. CDR1 and CDR2 from the germline V gene are LGHDT and YNNKEL (reference sequence). V shed 5 bases and J 2 bases; nucleotides not matched to a gene: 8. In DNA form, the CDR3 reads TGTGCCAGCAGCGACCGAGGACAGGGTCCTGGAAACACCATATATTTT. It encodes CASSDRGQGPGNTIYF.

This clone was found once. The V gene is TRBV6-2 or TRBV6-3, the J gene TRBJ1-3; D remains unclear. Germline CDR1 is MNHEY and CDR2 is SVGEGT. There are 14 residues in the CDR3. Trimming took off 6 bases at V and 4 bases at J, with 13 bases between the two ends. The CDR3 DNA reads as TGTGCCAGCAGCCGAGGTGTGGTCGGAAACACCATATATTTT. Translated, it gives CASSRGVVGNTIYF.

The chain joins TRBV5-1 to TRBJ2-5; TRBD2 matches at 10 bases. Trimming removed 4 bases from V and 2 bases from J; junction bases left unmatched: 5. CDR1 SGHRS and CDR2 YFSETQ come from the germline V gene. The CDR3 loop spans 15 amino acids. CDR3 nucleotide sequence: TGCGCCAGCAGCAGGGAACTAGCGGGACAAGAGACCCAGTACTTC. Translated: CASSRELAGQETQYF.

V usage is TRBV6-5 and J usage is TRBJ2-1; the match to TRBD2 covers 10 bases. The CDR3 runs to 15 residues. The V segment lost 5 bases and the J segment 4 bases; nucleotides outside the gene matches: 5. Germline V gene lookup returns CDR1 MNHEY and CDR2 SVGAGI. The CDR3 bases are TGTGCCAGCAGTCTACAGCGGGGGGGTTACAATGAGCAGTTCTTC. This encodes CASSLQRGGYNEQFF.

This clone was detected only once. The CDR3 coding sequence is TGTGCCAGCAGCTCACTGGGGACTAGCCAAGATGGCATTCAGTACTTC. Its protein is CASSSLGTSQDGIQYF. The V and J genes are TRBV3-1 (or the pseudogene TRBV3-2) and TRBJ2-4; 9 nucleotides agree with TRBD2. CDR3 length equals 16 residues. J lost 9 bases, V lost 5 bases, and 14 bases had no gene match. In germline, CDR1 is LGHDT, CDR2 YNNKEL (reference sequence).

The chain employs TRBV29-1 and TRBJ2-2; D not resolved. The V end lost 3 bases, the J end lost 4 bases, and 9 bases lay between the germline ends. The CDR3 has 13 residues. Germline V gene sequence: CDR1 SQVTM, CDR2 ANQGSEA. The CDR3 protein is CSVDPDSTGELFF. The CDR3 region has the DNA TGCAGCGTTGATCCAGACTCCACCGGGGAGCTGTTTTTT.

The CDR3 nucleotides read TGCAGTGCTAGTCCAGGGGGCTCTTACAATGAGCAGTTCTTC. It is translated as CSASPGGSYNEQFF. The V call is TRBV20-1, the J call TRBJ2-1; 8 nucleotides line up with TRBD1. The CDR3 sequence is 14 residues long. V lost 3 bases and J lost 4; bases outside the gene matches: 5. Germline V CDR1 and CDR2: DFQATT, SNEGSKA (reference sequence).

V usage is TRBV4-1 and J usage is TRBJ1-1, with no clear D. Trimming removed 3 bases at V and 1 base at J, with 12 bases between. The CDR3 consists of 15 residues. In germline, CDR1 is MGHRA, CDR2 YSYEKL. CDR3 protein: CASSQSAEGNTEAFF. In nucleotides, the CDR3 is TGCGCCAGCAGCCAGTCCGCGGAGGGGAACACTGAAGCTTTCTTT.

V and J are TRBV7-9 and TRBJ2-2, with D uncertain. Germline lookup yields CDR1 SEHNR and CDR2 FQNEAQ (reference sequence). The CDR3 length is 12 residues. Deletions cut 1 base from V and 8 bases from J, with 5 bases between. This CDR3 is CASSLVEGELFF. The CDR3 DNA is TGTGCCAGCAGCTTAGTAGAGGGGGAGCTGTTTTTT. The full variable domain, rest sourced from reference TRBV7-9 and TRBJ2-2, is DTGVSQNPRHKITKRGQNVTFRCDPISEHNRLYWYRQTLGQGPEFLTYFQNEAQLEKSRLLSDRFSAERPKGSFSTLEIQRTEQGDSAMYLCASSLVEGELFFGEGSRLTVL.

In DNA, the CDR3 is TGCGCCAGCAGTCGCACTAGCGGGGGCTCCTACGAGCAGTACTTC. This gives the protein CASSRTSGGSYEQYF. The V and J genes are TRBV4-1 and TRBJ2-7; 11 bases are a match to TRBD2. V lost 6 bases, J lost 0 bases, and 4 bases stayed unmatched. Germline-derived CDR1 and CDR2 are MGHRA and YSYEKL. The CDR3 extends over 15 amino acids.

This clone was counted only a few times. This sequence joins TRBV6-5 and TRBJ2-3; TRBD1 agrees at 7 bases. Germline V gene sequence: CDR1 MNHEY, CDR2 SVGAGI. This CDR3 is 14 amino acids long. V dropped 8 bases and J dropped 2; count of bases not matched to a gene: 7. CDR3 residues: CASSRGGDTDTQYF. CDR3 DNA sequence: TGTGCCAGCTCCCGAGGGGGCGACACAGATACGCAGTATTTT.

The V gene is TRBV27, the J gene TRBJ1-3; D not certain. The ends were cut back, 5 bases at V and 0 bases at J, with 5 bases in the middle. CDR1 is MNHEY and CDR2 is SMNVEV in the germline V gene (reference sequence). The CDR3 is 13 residues long. CDR3 sequence: CASSASSGNTIYF. The CDR3 nucleotides are TGTGCCAGCAGTGCGAGCTCTGGAAACACCATATATTTT.

This clone has just one count. This chain links TRBV10-3 with TRBJ2-1; 10 bases fit TRBD2. The ends lost 7 bases at V and 4 bases at J; junction bases unmatched: 7. This CDR3 is 15 amino acids long. Germline lookup yields CDR1 ENHRY and CDR2 SYGVKD. The CDR3 bases are TGTGCCATCACCTCGACTAGCGGGTTTTACAATGAGCAGTTCTTC. Encoded protein: CAITSTSGFYNEQFF.

The chain combines TRBV10-3 with TRBJ2-2; TRBD2 aligns across 9 bases. The V gene end was trimmed by 4 bases and the J gene end by 4 bases; junction bases not matched to a gene: 13. The CDR3 covers 18 residues. Germline loops: CDR1 ENHRY, CDR2 SYGVKD. This chain's CDR3 is CAISGAMPSGRSTGELFF. DNA for the CDR3: TGTGCCATCAGTGGGGCGATGCCGAGCGGGAGGAGCACCGGGGAGCTGTTTTTT.

The CDR3 region is CAISTGDTNYGYTF. DNA of the CDR3: TGTGCCATCTCGACAGGAGACACTAACTATGGCTACACCTTC. The rearrangement links TRBV10-3 to TRBJ1-2; a weak D match, TRBD1 (6 bases). CDR3 length: 14 amino acids. The germline CDR1 and CDR2 sequences are ENHRY and SYGVKD. Trimming removed 8 bases at V and 0 bases at J, with 13 bases between.